A selection of T cell receptor beta chains follows, all from one sample in a study of blood T cell repertoires in COVID-19. Method: immunoSEQ multiplex PCR; TCRdb's copy keeps in-frame clones and lacks some. The table records more than 200,000 clones, around 87% of them present only once. Sequenced sample: PBMCs or T cells enriched from blood (not recorded which). These receptors were obtained from a man in his thirties or forties in a cohort exposed to, infected with or recovered from COVID-19 (not recorded which). The CDR3 runs from the conserved cysteine through the conserved F or W.

TRBV6-1,TRBJ2-4,CASSASGRAASRLNIQYF
TRBV9,TRBJ2-1,CASSLASSYNEQFF
TRBV10-2,TRBJ2-7,CASSSRDRDVSYEQYF
TRBV5-1,TRBJ1-1,CASSLWSEVGTEAFF
TRBV6-2/TRBV6-3,TRBJ1-2,CASSADRVLTLYTF
TRBV7-2,TRBJ1-4,CASSSRERNEKLFF
TRBV11-3,TRBJ2-7,CASSLDPYFRYEQYF
TRBV11-2,TRBJ2-5,CASSSPVFASETQYF
TRBV6-2/TRBV6-3,TRBJ1-1,CASSEPGQNTEAFF
TRBV10-3,TRBJ2-1,CAISESTSGTYNEQFF
TRBV28,TRBJ2-7,CASSPTGQGMSYEQYF
TRBV24-1,TRBJ1-2,CATSDPGVSYGYTF
TRBV24-1,TRBJ2-2,CATSKGLAGEVRDGELFF
TRBV27,TRBJ2-2,CASSLSQNTGELFF
TRBV27,TRBJ1-6,CASSFLGQANSPLHF
TRBV18,TRBJ2-3,CASSPQTGADTQYF
TRBV10-2,TRBJ2-6,CASRGREGDSGANVLTF
TRBV18,TRBJ1-2,CASSPSKAAGGYGYTF
TRBV19,TRBJ2-6,CASSISGQISGANVLTF
TRBV28,TRBJ1-6,CASSSPLGSGNSPLHF
TRBV7-9,TRBJ2-1,CASSLVPMSGPANEQFF
TRBV4-3,TRBJ1-4,CASSQDLVRANEKLFF
TRBV19,TRBJ2-3,CASSILAGDTQYF
TRBV29-1,TRBJ1-2,CSVGVGKGAGYTF
TRBV19,TRBJ2-5,CASSIGGTSGYQETQYF
TRBV24-1,TRBJ1-2,CATSDSQRTGDGYTF
TRBV19,TRBJ2-1,CASAMPSGQTYNEQFF
TRBV15,TRBJ2-1,CATRDPRGVGSYNEQFF
TRBV6-5,TRBJ1-1,CASMGNRGLTEAFF
TRBV28,TRBJ1-5,CASSPIPPDRGSYSNQPQHF
TRBV28,TRBJ2-6,CASSPAGPSSGERANVLTF
TRBV24-1,TRBJ2-7,CATSDHTGEQYF
TRBV29-1,TRBJ2-1,CSVDVQREFNEQFF
TRBV19,TRBJ2-1,CASSIRDRLNNEQFF
TRBV19,TRBJ1-2,CASSMDEGYGYTF
TRBV28,TRBJ1-2,CASSQRDRWSRITF
TRBV7-6,TRBJ2-7,CASSFQREGAEQYF
TRBV9,TRBJ2-4,CASSVDPLAGVKNIQYF
TRBV15,TRBJ2-1,CATNRDVGGNYNEQFF
TRBV10-3,TRBJ2-5,CAISESGNRGETQYF